This TCR beta chain was captured in a study of T cell changes during pregnancy in multiple sclerosis. TCRdb's copy holds only in-frame clones and misses some; the assay was immunoSEQ multiplex PCR. Of 50,000 to 75,000 clones in the sample, about 92% are singletons; the top ten hold approximately 3%. The sequenced sample was peripheral blood, obtained in the first trimester of pregnancy. The receptor was derived from a female donor in good health, enrolled as a control in a pregnancy study.

The chain's CDR3 is CASSSDRGIDGYTF. DNA for the CDR3: TGTGCCAGCAGCTCGGACAGGGGGATTGATGGCTACACCTTC. This chain uses TRBV7-2 with TRBJ1-2, with 10 nucleotides matching TRBD1. Germline-derived CDR1 and CDR2 are SGHTA and FQGNSA. CDR3 length equals 14 residues. The ends lost 4 bases at V and 6 bases at J; junction bases unmatched: 5.